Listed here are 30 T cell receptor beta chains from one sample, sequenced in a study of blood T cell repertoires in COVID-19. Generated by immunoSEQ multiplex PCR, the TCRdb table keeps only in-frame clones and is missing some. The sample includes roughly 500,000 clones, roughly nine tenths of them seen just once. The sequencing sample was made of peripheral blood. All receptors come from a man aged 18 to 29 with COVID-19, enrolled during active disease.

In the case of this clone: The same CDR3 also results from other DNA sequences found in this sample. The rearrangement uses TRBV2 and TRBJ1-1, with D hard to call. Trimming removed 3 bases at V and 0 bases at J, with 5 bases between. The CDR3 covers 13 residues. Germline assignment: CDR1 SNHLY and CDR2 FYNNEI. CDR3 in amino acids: CASSESVNTEAFF. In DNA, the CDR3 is TGTGCCAGCAGTGAGTCTGTGAACACTGAAGCTTTCTTT. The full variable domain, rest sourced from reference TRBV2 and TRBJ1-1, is EPEVTQTPSHQVTQMGQEVILRCVPISNHLYFYWYRQILGQKVEFLVSFYNNEISEKSEIFDDQFSVERPDGSNFTLKIRSTKLEDSAMYFCASSESVNTEAFFGQGTRLTVV.

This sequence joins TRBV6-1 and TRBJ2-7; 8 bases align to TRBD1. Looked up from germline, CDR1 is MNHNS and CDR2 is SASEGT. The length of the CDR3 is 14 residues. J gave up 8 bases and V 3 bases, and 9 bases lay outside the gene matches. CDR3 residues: CASSDRTGTLKQYF. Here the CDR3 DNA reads TGTGCCAGCAGTGACCGGACAGGGACCCTTAAGCAGTACTTC.

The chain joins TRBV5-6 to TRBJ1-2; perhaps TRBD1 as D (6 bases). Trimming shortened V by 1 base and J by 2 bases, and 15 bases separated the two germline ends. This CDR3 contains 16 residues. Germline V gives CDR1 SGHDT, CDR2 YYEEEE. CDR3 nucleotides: TGTGCCAGCAGCTTGTTTGAAACTGGACAGAACTATGGCTACACCTTC. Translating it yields CASSLFETGQNYGYTF.

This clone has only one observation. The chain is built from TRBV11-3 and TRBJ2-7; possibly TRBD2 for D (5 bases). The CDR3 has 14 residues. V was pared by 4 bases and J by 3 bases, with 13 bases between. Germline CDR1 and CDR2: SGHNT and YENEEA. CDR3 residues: CASSSGGSDYEQYF. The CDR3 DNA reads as TGTGCCAGCAGCTCGGGCGGTAGCGACTACGAGCAGTACTTC.

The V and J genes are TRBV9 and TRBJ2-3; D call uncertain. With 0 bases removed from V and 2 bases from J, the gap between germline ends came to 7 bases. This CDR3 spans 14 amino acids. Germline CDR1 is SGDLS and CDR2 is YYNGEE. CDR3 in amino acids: CASSVESFTDTQYF. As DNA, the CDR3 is TGTGCCAGCAGCGTAGAGAGCTTCACAGATACGCAGTATTTT.

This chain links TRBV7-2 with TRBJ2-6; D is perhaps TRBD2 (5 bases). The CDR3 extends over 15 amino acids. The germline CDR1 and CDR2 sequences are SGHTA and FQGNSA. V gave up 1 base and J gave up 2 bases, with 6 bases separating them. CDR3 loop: CASSLGGAGANVLTF. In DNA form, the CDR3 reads TGTGCCAGCAGCTTAGGGGGAGCTGGGGCCAACGTCCTGACTTTC.

CDR3 region: CASSRQGRNTEAFF. CDR3 nucleotides: TGTGCCAGTAGTAGACAGGGGAGGAACACTGAAGCTTTCTTT. The chain employs TRBV19 and TRBJ1-1, with 8 positions matching TRBD1. The V gene's germline CDR1 is LNHDA and CDR2 SQIVND (reference sequence). The CDR3 runs 14 residues. The trim removed 4 bases at V and 1 base at J, leaving 2 bases unmatched. Based on the CDR3 plus reference TRBV19 and TRBJ1-1, the full variable domain is DGGITQSPKYLFRKEGQNVTLSCEQNLNHDAMYWYRQDPGQGLRLIYYSQIVNDFQKGDIAEGYSVSREKKESFPLTVTSAQKNPTAFYLCASSRQGRNTEAFFGQGTRLTVV.

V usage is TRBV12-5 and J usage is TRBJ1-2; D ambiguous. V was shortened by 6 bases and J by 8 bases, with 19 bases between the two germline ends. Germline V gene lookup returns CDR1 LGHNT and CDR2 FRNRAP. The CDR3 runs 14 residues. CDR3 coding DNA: TGTGCTAGTGGACCTACCTTCATGGGAGAGGGCTACACCTTC. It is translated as CASGPTFMGEGYTF.

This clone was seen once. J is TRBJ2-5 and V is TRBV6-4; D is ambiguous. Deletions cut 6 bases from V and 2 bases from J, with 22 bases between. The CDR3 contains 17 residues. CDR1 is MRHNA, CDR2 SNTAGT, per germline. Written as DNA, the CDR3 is TGTGCCAGCAGGACTCCGGCCTTACGCCCCCAACAAGAGACCCAGTACTTC. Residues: CASRTPALRPQQETQYF.

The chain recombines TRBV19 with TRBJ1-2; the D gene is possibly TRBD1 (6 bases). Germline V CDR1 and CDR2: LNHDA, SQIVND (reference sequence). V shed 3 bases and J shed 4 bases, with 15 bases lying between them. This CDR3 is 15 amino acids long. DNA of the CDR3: TGTGCCAGTAGTATTCCAGGGGAAAGGGCCTATGGCTACACCTTC. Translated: CASSIPGERAYGYTF. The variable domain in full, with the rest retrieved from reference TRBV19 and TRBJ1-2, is DGGITQSPKYLFRKEGQNVTLSCEQNLNHDAMYWYRQDPGQGLRLIYYSQIVNDFQKGDIAEGYSVSREKKESFPLTVTSAQKNPTAFYLCASSIPGERAYGYTFGSGTRLTVV.

CDR3 in amino acids: CASSIDNGRGGYNEQFF. The CDR3 coding sequence is TGTGCCAGTAGTATAGACAACGGTCGAGGGGGCTACAATGAGCAGTTCTTC. V and J are TRBV19 and TRBJ2-1; a weak D match, TRBD1 (6 bases). Trimming pared 0 bases from V and 3 bases from J, leaving 15 bases between. Germline V gene sequence: CDR1 LNHDA, CDR2 SQIVND (reference sequence). The CDR3 covers 17 residues.

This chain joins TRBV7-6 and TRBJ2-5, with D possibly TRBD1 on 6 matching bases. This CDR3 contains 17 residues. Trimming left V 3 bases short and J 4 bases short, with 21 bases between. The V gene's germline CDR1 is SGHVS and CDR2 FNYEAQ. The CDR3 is CASSLGATGMFGETQYF. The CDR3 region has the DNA TGTGCCAGCAGCTTGGGAGCCACAGGGATGTTTGGAGAGACCCAGTACTTC.

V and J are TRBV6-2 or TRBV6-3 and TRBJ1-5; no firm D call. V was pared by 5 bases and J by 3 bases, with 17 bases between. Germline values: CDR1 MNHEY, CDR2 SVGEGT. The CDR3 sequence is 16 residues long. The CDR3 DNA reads TGTGCCAGCAGTCCCCACCGCATCGGGAACAATCAGCCCCAGCATTTT. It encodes CASSPHRIGNNQPQHF.

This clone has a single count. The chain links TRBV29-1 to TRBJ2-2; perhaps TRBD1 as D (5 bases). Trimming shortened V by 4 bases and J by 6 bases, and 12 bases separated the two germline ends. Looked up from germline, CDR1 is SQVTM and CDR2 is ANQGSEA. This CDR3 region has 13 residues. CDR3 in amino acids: CSVARAEAGELFF. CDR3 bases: TGCAGCGTTGCCAGGGCTGAGGCCGGGGAGCTGTTTTTT.

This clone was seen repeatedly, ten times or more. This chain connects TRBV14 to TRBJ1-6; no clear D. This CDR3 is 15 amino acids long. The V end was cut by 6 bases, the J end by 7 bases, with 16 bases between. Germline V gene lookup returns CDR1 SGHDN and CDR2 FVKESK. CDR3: CASSRARGINSPLHF. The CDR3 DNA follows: TGTGCCAGCAGTCGGGCCCGCGGGATCAATTCACCCCTCCACTTT.

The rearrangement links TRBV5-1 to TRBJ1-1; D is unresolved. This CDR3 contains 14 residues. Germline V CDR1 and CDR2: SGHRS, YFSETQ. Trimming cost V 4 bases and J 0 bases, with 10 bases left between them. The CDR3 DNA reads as TGCGCCAGCAGCCCTGTCAACATGAACACTGAAGCTTTCTTT. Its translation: CASSPVNMNTEAFF.

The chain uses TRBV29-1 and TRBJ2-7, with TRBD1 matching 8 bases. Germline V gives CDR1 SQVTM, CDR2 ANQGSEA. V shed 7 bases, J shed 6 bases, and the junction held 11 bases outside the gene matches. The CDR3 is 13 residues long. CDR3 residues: CSARRDRFGEQYF. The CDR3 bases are TGCAGCGCCCGGAGGGACAGGTTTGGCGAGCAGTACTTC.

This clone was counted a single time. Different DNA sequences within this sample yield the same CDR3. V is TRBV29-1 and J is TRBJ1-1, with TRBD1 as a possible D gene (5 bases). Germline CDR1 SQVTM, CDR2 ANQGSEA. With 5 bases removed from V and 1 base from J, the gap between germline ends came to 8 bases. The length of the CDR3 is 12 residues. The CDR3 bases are TGCAGCGTTCCAGGGCAGAACACTGAAGCTTTCTTT. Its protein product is CSVPGQNTEAFF.

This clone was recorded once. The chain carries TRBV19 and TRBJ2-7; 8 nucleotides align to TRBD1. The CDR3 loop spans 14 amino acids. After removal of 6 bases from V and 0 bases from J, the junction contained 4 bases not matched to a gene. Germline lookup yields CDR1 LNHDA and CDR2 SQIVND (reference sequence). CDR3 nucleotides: TGTGCCAGTAGCGGGGACAGGAGCTCCTACGAGCAGTACTTC. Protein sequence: CASSGDRSSYEQYF.

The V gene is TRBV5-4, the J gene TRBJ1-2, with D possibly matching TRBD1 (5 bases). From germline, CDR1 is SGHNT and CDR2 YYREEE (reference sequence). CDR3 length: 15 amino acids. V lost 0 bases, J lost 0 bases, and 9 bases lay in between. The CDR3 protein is CASSLAAGANYGYTF. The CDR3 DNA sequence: TGTGCCAGCAGCTTGGCCGCGGGGGCTAACTATGGCTACACCTTC.

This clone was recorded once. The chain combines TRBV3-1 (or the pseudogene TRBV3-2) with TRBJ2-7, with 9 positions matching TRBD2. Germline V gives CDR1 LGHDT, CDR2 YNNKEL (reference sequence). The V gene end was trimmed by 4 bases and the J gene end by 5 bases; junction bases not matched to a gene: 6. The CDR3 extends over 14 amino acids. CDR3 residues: CASSLTSGLNEQYF. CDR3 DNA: TGTGCCAGCAGCCTCACTAGCGGGCTCAACGAGCAGTACTTC.

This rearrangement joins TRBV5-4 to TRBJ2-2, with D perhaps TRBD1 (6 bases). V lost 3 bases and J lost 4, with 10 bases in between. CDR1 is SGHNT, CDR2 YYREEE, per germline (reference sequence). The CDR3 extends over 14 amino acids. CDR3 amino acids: CASSSQGGTGELFF. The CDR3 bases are TGTGCCAGCAGCTCCCAAGGGGGCACCGGGGAGCTGTTTTTT. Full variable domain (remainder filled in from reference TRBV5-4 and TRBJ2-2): ETGVTQSPTHLIKTRGQQVTLRCSSQSGHNTVSWYQQALGQGPQFIFQYYREEENGRGNFPPRFSGLQFPNYSSELNVNALELDDSALYLCASSSQGGTGELFFGEGSRLTVL.

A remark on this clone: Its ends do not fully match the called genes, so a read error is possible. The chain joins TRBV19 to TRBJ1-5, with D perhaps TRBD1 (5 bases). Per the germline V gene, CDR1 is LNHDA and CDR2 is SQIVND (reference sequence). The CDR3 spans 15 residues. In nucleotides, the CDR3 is TGTGCCAGTAGCATAGGACACGGCCTAAATCAGCCCCAGCATTTT. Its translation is CASSIGHGLNQPQHF.

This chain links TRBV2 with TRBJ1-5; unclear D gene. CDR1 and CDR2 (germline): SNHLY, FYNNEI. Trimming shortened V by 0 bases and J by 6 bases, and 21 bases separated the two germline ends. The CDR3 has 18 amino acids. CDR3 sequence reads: CASSEALGIVLLGQPQHF. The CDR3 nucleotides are TGTGCCAGCAGTGAAGCGCTCGGGATAGTCCTATTGGGTCAGCCCCAGCATTTT.

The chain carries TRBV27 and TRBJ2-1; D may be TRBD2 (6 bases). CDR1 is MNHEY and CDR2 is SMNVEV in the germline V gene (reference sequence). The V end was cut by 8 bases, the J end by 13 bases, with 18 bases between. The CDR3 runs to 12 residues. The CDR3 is CASPSSSVYQFF. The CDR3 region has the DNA TGTGCCAGCCCTTCCTCTAGCGTGTATCAGTTCTTC.

CDR3 sequence (DNA): TGCGCCAGCAGCCCCCTGGGGCCAGGCACTGAAGCTTTCTTT. This codes for CASSPLGPGTEAFF. The chain is built from TRBV4-1 and TRBJ1-1, with a tentative D call TRBD1 (5 bases). The CDR3 length is 14 residues. CDR1 and CDR2 from the germline V gene are MGHRA and YSYEKL. V lost 4 bases and J lost 4, with 13 bases in between.

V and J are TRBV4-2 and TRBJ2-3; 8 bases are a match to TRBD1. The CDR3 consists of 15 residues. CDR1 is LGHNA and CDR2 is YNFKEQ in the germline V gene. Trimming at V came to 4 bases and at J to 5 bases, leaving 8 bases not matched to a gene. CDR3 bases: TGTGCCAGCAGCCCCCGGGACAGGCCCGGAGATACGCAGTATTTT. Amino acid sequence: CASSPRDRPGDTQYF.

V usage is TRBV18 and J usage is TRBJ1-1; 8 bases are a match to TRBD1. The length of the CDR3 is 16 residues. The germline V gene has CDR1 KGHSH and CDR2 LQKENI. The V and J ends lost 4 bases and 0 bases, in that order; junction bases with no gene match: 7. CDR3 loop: CASSQGQAPMNTEAFF. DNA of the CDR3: TGTGCCAGCTCACAGGGACAGGCCCCCATGAACACTGAAGCTTTCTTT.

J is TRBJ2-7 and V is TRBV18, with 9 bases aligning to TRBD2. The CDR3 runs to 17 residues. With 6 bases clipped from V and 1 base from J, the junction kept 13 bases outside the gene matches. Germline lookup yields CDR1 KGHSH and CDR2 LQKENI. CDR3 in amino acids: CASSKTTPSGVSYEQYF. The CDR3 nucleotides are TGTGCCAGCTCTAAAACCACTCCTAGCGGGGTTTCCTACGAGCAGTACTTC. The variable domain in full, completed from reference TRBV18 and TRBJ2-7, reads NAGVMQNPRHLVRRRGQEARLRCSPMKGHSHVYWYRQLPEEGLKFMVYLQKENIIDESGMPKERFSAEFPKEGPSILRIQQVVRGDSAAYFCASSKTTPSGVSYEQYFGPGTRLTVT.

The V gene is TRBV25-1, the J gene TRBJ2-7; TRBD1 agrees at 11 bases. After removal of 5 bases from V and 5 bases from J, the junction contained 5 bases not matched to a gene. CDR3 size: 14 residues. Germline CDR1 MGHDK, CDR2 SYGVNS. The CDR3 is CASSRGQGAHEQYF. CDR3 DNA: TGTGCCAGCAGTCGCGGACAGGGGGCCCACGAGCAGTACTTC.